The table lists the clone carrying this TCR beta chain with a count of one. These data belong to a study of T cell changes during pregnancy in multiple sclerosis. This CDR3 is built from 17 residues. Trimming stripped 0 bases from V and 4 bases from J, with 16 bases between. The germline gives CDR1 SNHLY, CDR2 FYNNEI. The assay was immunoSEQ multiplex PCR, and TCRdb's table has in-frame clones only and misses some. The sample lists around 77,000 clones; roughly 89% were seen once. This clonotype was sampled from a female donor in good health, enrolled as a control in a pregnancy study. Sequenced here: peripheral blood, sampled in the third trimester of pregnancy. The chain combines TRBV2 with TRBJ2-4, with a tentative D call TRBD1 (5 bases). CDR3 region: CASSEALLGAEKNIQYF. The CDR3 DNA reads TGTGCCAGCAGTGAAGCGCTTCTTGGGGCAGAGAAAAACATTCAGTACTTC.